These T cell receptor beta chains were read from a single sample in a study of T cells of healthy individuals. Each CDR3 protein gets one entry after TCRdb re-called the 5' RACE reads with MiXCR. The repertoire holds 100,000 or so distinct CDR3 sequences, with around 17% as singletons. The source is a human donor in good health. Both conserved end residues are part of each CDR3. A D gene is named only where the DNA matches it firmly. The size of a clone is reported for some rows only, either as once, few or many, or as a class for expanded clones.

D gene,clone size,V gene,J gene,CDR3 DNA,CDR3 protein
-,many,TRBV6-6,TRBJ2-1,TGTGCCAGCAGCTCGGCCCCGCCAAATGAGCAGTTCTTC,CASSSAPPNEQFF
-,-,TRBV7-9,TRBJ2-7,TGTGCCAGCAGCGTGGTTAACGAGCAGTACTTC,CASSVVNEQYF
-,few,TRBV7-2,TRBJ2-2,TGTGCCAGCAGCCCAGTGGCCGGGGAGCTGTTTTTT,CASSPVAGELFF
-,few,TRBV6-4,TRBJ2-3,TGTGCCAGCAGTGACTCGAGTACCCTAGCCACAGATACGCAGTATTTT,CASSDSSTLATDTQYF
-,few,TRBV2,TRBJ1-5,TGTGCCAGCACCCTTTTAATGGGGGTCCAGCCCCAGCATTTT,CASTLLMGVQPQHF
-,few,TRBV9,TRBJ2-5,TGTGCCAGCAGCGTAGGAGGGGGCCAAGAGACCCAGTACTTC,CASSVGGGQETQYF
-,-,TRBV6-2/TRBV6-3,TRBJ2-7,TGTGCCAGTTCGGCCGCTCCCAAAAGCTACGAGCAGTACTTC,CASSAAPKSYEQYF
TRBD2,many,TRBV12-3/TRBV12-4,TRBJ2-2,TGTGCCAGCAGTTTTACGGGCGGGGGAGGTACCACCGGGGAGCTGTTTTTT,CASSFTGGGGTTGELFF
-,-,TRBV4-2,TRBJ2-5,TGTGCCAGCAGCCGCGTGGGGGTAATCCAAGAGACCCAGTACTTC,CASSRVGVIQETQYF
-,-,TRBV6-5,TRBJ1-5,TGTGCCAGCAGTCCCCGACAAGCTAGCAATCAGCCCCAGCATTTT,CASSPRQASNQPQHF
TRBD2,-,TRBV15,TRBJ2-7,TGTGCCACCAGTGACCTAGCGGGAGAGCTGCAGTACTTC,CATSDLAGELQYF
TRBD1,many,TRBV3-1,TRBJ1-2,TGTGCCAGCAGCGACCTGGACAGGGCCTCCTATGGCTACACCTTC,CASSDLDRASYGYTF
-,-,TRBV6-1,TRBJ2-1,TGTGCCAGCAGCGCCTCTCTTATGGAGTTCTTC,CASSASLMEFF
-,few,TRBV7-2,TRBJ2-7,TGTGCCAGCAGCTTAGAGGTTAGCAGGTACGAGCAGTACTTC,CASSLEVSRYEQYF
TRBD1,few,TRBV3-1,TRBJ2-1,TGTGCCAGCAGCGACAGGGATTTGGTGACTGAGCAGTTCTTC,CASSDRDLVTEQFF
-,-,TRBV4-1,TRBJ2-7,TGCGCCAGCAGCCCCACAGGGTTCGTCGAGCAGTACTTC,CASSPTGFVEQYF